This entry features one TCR beta chain sequence. The Seattle site enrolled patients during active infection and followed them longitudinally. The data stem from a study of blood T cell repertoires in COVID-19. Libraries were prepared by immunoSEQ multiplex PCR; TCRdb keeps only in-frame clonotypes and omits some of them. The table has 140,000 to 150,000 clones, roughly 84% seen once. Germline CDR1 is SNHLY and CDR2 is FYNNEI. With 11 bases removed from V and 2 bases from J, the gap between germline ends came to 13 bases. The CDR3 covers 13 residues. This sequence originates from a man aged 30 to 39 with COVID-19, enrolled during active disease. This chain links TRBV2 with TRBJ2-1; TRBD1 might be the D (6 bases). The sample was peripheral blood. In nucleotides, the CDR3 is TGTGCCGGAATGAGGACAGCCTACAATGAGCAGTTCTTC. This codes for CAGMRTAYNEQFF.